One and the same sample provided the 2 T cell receptor beta chains below, sequenced in a study of T cell responses to AZD1222 COVID-19 vaccine. Repertoires were generated with immunoSEQ multiplex PCR, while TCRdb's copy carries only in-frame clones and drops some. The data show about 97,000 clones, with roughly 84% seen just once and less than 3.5% held by the top ten. The sequencing here drew on peripheral blood, taken on day 0 of AZD1222 vaccination. These TCRs come from an adult in good health.

This chain connects TRBV6-5 to TRBJ2-7; 8 bases are shared with TRBD1. With V trimmed by 4 bases and J by 2 bases, 7 bases remained unmatched. The germline V gene encodes CDR1 MNHEY and CDR2 SVGAGI. This CDR3 contains 15 residues. The DNA for the CDR3 is TGTGCCAGCAGTTCCGACAGGGGAAGGGCCTACGAGCAGTACTTC. Amino acids: CASSSDRGRAYEQYF.

CDR3 nucleotide sequence: TGTGCCAGCAGAGGGACAGCTAACTATGGCTACACCTTC. Protein sequence: CASRGTANYGYTF. The rearrangement links TRBV27 to TRBJ1-2, with 7 nucleotides matching TRBD1. Germline V lookup: CDR1 MNHEY, CDR2 SMNVEV (reference sequence). V was pared by 6 bases and J by 0 bases, with 1 base of the junction left unmatched. The CDR3 has 13 amino acids.